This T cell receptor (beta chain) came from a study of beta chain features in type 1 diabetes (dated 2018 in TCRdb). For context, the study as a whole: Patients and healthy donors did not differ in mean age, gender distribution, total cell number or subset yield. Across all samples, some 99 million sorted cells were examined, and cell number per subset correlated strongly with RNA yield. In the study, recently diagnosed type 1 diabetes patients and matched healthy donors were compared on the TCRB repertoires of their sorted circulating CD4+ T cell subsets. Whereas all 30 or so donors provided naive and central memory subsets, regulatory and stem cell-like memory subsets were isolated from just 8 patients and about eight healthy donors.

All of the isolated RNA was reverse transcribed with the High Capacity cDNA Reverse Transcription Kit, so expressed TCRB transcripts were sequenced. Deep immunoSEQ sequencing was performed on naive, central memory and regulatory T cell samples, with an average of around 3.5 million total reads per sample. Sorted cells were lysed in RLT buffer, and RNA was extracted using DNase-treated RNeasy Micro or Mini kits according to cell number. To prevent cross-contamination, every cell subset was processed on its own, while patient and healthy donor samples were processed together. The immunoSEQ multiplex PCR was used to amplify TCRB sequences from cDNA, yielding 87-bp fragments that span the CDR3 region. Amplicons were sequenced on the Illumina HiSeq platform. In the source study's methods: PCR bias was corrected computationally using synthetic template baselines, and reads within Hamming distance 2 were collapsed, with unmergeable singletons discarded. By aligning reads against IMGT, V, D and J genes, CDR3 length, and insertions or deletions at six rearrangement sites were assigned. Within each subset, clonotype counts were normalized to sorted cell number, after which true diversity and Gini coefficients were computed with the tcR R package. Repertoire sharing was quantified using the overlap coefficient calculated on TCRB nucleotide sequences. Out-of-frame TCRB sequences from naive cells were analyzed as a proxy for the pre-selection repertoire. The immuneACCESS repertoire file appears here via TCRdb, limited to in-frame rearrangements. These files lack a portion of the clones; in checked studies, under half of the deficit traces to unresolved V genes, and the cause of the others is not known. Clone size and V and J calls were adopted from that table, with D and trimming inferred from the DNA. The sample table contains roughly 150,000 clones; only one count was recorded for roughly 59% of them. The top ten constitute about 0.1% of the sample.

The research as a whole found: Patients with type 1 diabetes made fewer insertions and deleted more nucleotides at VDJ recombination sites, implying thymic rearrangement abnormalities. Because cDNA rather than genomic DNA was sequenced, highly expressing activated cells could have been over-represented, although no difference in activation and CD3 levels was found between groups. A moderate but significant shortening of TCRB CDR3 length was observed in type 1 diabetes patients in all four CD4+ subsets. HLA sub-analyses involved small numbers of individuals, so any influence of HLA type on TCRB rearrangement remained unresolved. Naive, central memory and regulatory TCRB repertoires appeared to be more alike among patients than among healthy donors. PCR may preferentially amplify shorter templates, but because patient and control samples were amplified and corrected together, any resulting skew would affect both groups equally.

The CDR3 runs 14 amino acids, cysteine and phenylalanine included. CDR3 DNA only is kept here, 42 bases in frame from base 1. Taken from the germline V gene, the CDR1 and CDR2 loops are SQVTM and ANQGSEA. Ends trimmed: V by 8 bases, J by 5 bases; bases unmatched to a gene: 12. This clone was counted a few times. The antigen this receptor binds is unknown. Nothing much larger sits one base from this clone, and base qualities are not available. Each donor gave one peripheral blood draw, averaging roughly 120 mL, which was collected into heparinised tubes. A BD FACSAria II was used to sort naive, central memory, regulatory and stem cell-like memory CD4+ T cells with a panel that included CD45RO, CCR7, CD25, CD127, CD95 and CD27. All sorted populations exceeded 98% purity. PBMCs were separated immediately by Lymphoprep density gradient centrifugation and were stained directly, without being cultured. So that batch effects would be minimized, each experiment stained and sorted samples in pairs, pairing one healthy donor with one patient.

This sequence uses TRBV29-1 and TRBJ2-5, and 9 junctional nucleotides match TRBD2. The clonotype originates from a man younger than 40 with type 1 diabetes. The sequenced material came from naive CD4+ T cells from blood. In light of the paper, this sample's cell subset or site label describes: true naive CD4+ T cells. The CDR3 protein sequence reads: CSCVRGGPDETQYF. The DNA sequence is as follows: TGCAGCTGTGTGCGGGGGGGGCCTGATGAGACCCAGTACTTC.